Below are 29 T cell receptor beta chains sequenced from a single sample in a study of cytomegalovirus exposure and HLA in healthy donors. Only in-frame clones appear in the TCRdb table, and some are missing; sequencing was by immunoSEQ multiplex PCR. The profile shows some 110,000 clones, 88% of them singletons. The sequenced material came from PBMCs. The receptors shown here come from a young man in good health and CMV-seronegative.

The chain has TRBV11-3 and TRBJ1-2; perhaps TRBD1 as D (6 bases). The germline CDR1 and CDR2 sequences are SGHNT and YENEEA. The CDR3 totals 15 residues. Trimming shortened V by 5 bases and J by 2 bases, and 15 bases separated the two germline ends. CDR3 sequence: CASSKPGHQNYGYTF. CDR3 nucleotide sequence: TGTGCCAGCAGCAAACCGGGACACCAGAACTATGGCTACACCTTC.

This chain links TRBV28 with TRBJ2-7, with a possible D match to TRBD2 (6 bases). V dropped 2 bases and J dropped 10 bases, with 18 bases sitting between them. The CDR3 extends over 14 amino acids. Looked up from germline, CDR1 is MDHEN and CDR2 is SYDVKM. The CDR3 reads CASSLTSRAIGQYF. CDR3 coding DNA: TGTGCCAGCAGTTTAACTAGCCGAGCAATCGGACAGTACTTC.

V is TRBV9 and J is TRBJ2-1, with a tentative D call TRBD1 (6 bases). Germline V gives CDR1 SGDLS, CDR2 YYNGEE. CDR3 size: 16 residues. V gave up 4 bases and J gave up 4 bases, with 18 bases separating them. CDR3 protein: CASSQGQQRGYNEQFF. The CDR3 region has the DNA TGTGCCAGCAGCCAAGGACAGCAACGGGGTTACAATGAGCAGTTCTTC.

The rearrangement joins TRBV2 to TRBJ2-3; D may be TRBD2 (6 bases). Per the germline V gene, CDR1 is SNHLY and CDR2 is FYNNEI. The CDR3 length is 13 residues. Trimming removed 4 bases from V and 8 bases from J, with 13 bases in between. This CDR3 reads CASSGGVGATQYF. Here the CDR3 DNA reads TGTGCCAGCAGTGGGGGGGTGGGAGCTACGCAGTATTTT.

The chain has TRBV28 and TRBJ2-3; 8 bases align to TRBD2. With V trimmed by 3 bases and J by 2 bases, 13 bases remained unmatched. Germline lookup yields CDR1 MDHEN and CDR2 SYDVKM. The CDR3 is 18 residues long. The CDR3 loop reads CASSFISPPGGTTDTQYF. The CDR3 DNA reads as TGTGCCAGCAGTTTTATCTCCCCTCCGGGAGGGACCACAGATACGCAGTATTTT.

This clone has only one observation. The chain links TRBV5-5 to TRBJ1-2; 7 nucleotides line up with TRBD1. This CDR3 is 13 amino acids long. CDR1 SGHKS and CDR2 YYEKEE come from the germline V gene (reference sequence). J gave up 5 bases and V 3 bases, and 4 bases lay outside the gene matches. The CDR3 loop is CASSSGTAYGYTF. CDR3 bases: TGTGCCAGCAGCTCCGGGACAGCATATGGCTACACCTTC.

V gene TRBV19 combines with J gene TRBJ2-5; TRBD1 matches 11 bases. V was pared by 5 bases and J by 5 bases, with 13 bases of the junction left unmatched. Germline-derived CDR1 and CDR2 are LNHDA and SQIVND (reference sequence). The CDR3 loop spans 17 amino acids. The CDR3 nucleotides read TGTGCCAGTAGTGGAGGGAGGACAGGGGGCGGTCGGGAGACCCAGTACTTC. It yields the protein CASSGGRTGGGRETQYF.

The table lists this clone with a count of one. J is TRBJ1-2 and V is TRBV9; TRBD1 might be the D (5 bases). V lost 0 bases to trimming and J lost 8 bases, with 17 bases between them. This CDR3 region has 15 residues. Per germline, CDR1 SGDLS and CDR2 YYNGEE. CDR3 DNA: TGTGCCAGCAGCGTAGATACCAGGACAAGCTGGGGCTACACCTTC. Translation: CASSVDTRTSWGYTF.

CDR3 region: CASSNVHRDGYTF. DNA of the CDR3: TGTGCCAGTAGTAATGTACACAGGGATGGCTACACCTTC. The chain has TRBV19 and TRBJ1-2, with D perhaps matching TRBD1 (6 bases). CDR1 and CDR2 (germline): LNHDA, SQIVND (reference sequence). The CDR3 spans 13 residues. V was pared by 4 bases and J by 6 bases, with 12 bases between.

This clone was seen a single time. The gene calls are TRBV4-1 and TRBJ2-3; 7 bases fit TRBD2. The germline gives CDR1 MGHRA, CDR2 YSYEKL. This CDR3 has 16 amino acids. The V gene end was trimmed by 4 bases and the J gene end by 0 bases; junction bases not matched to a gene: 7. The CDR3 DNA sequence: TGCGCCAGCAGCCCCACTAGCGCGCCTAGCACAGATACGCAGTATTTT. Residues: CASSPTSAPSTDTQYF.

The chain links TRBV7-6 to TRBJ2-5; D perhaps matches TRBD2 (6 bases). The germline V gene has CDR1 SGHVS and CDR2 FNYEAQ. This CDR3 has 14 residues. The V gene lost 5 bases and the J gene lost 5 bases, with 15 bases spanning the gap. The CDR3 sequence is CASSMGLLRETQYF. CDR3 nucleotide sequence: TGTGCCAGCAGCATGGGACTGCTCAGGGAGACCCAGTACTTC.

The rearrangement links TRBV9 to TRBJ2-3; TRBD2 matches 10 bases. Germline V CDR1 and CDR2: SGDLS, YYNGEE. The CDR3 loop spans 16 amino acids. Trimming took 1 base from V and 6 from J; bases not matched to a gene: 8. The CDR3: CASSVWSGGARDTQYF. The CDR3 nucleotides are TGTGCCAGCAGCGTATGGAGCGGGGGGGCCCGGGATACGCAGTATTTT.

The genes are TRBV5-6 and TRBJ2-3, with 9 bases lining up with TRBD1. The germline CDR1 and CDR2 sequences are SGHDT and YYEEEE. With 7 bases clipped from V and 2 bases from J, the junction kept 8 bases outside the gene matches. This CDR3 is built from 15 residues. The CDR3 sequence is CASRRDREITDTQYF. The CDR3 coding sequence is TGTGCCAGCCGTCGGGACAGGGAGATCACAGATACGCAGTATTTT.

The genes are TRBV5-6 and TRBJ2-2, with TRBD2 identical over 11 bases. Per germline, CDR1 SGHDT and CDR2 YYEEEE. V lost 3 bases, J lost 0 bases, and 7 bases stayed unmatched. This CDR3 region has 18 residues. In DNA, the CDR3 is TGTGCCAGCAGCTCGTTGAGACTAGCGGGACCGAACACCGGGGAGCTGTTTTTT. Translated, it gives CASSSLRLAGPNTGELFF.

Note on this clone: At one boundary the junction diverges from the germline segment, which might be a read error. The chain carries TRBV6-6 and TRBJ2-1, with D possibly matching TRBD2 (6 bases). Germline CDR1 MNHNY, CDR2 SVGAGI (reference sequence). The CDR3 consists of 13 residues. In DNA, the CDR3 is TGTGCCAGCAGTTACGGGGGGTACAGTGAGCAGTTCTTC. This sequence encodes CASSYGGYSEQFF.

J is TRBJ2-1 and V is TRBV7-2; 8 bases are a match to TRBD1. This CDR3 spans 15 amino acids. Per the germline V gene, CDR1 is SGHTA and CDR2 is FQGNSA. The V segment lost 4 bases and the J segment 5 bases; nucleotides outside the gene matches: 7. The CDR3 sequence: CASSSGQGLDNEQFF. The CDR3 DNA follows: TGTGCCAGCAGCTCCGGACAGGGTCTCGACAATGAGCAGTTCTTC. Combining the CDR3 with reference TRBV7-2 and TRBJ2-1 gives the whole variable domain GAGVSQSPSNKVTEKGKDVELRCDPISGHTALYWYRQSLGQGLEFLIYFQGNSAPDKSGLPSDRFSAERTGGSVSTLTIQRTQQEDSAVYLCASSSGQGLDNEQFFGPGTRLTVL.

The V gene is TRBV11-3, the J gene TRBJ1-3; possibly TRBD1 for D (5 bases). The V gene's germline CDR1 is SGHNT and CDR2 YENEEA. The CDR3 totals 16 residues. With 2 bases removed from V and 1 base from J, the gap between germline ends came to 12 bases. CDR3 sequence reads: CASSLLTAESGNTIYF. CDR3 sequence (DNA): TGTGCCAGCAGCTTACTGACAGCCGAGTCTGGAAACACCATATATTTT.

The chain employs TRBV5-5 and TRBJ2-7; maybe TRBD1 (6 bases). The CDR3 totals 14 residues. The V gene's germline CDR1 is SGHKS and CDR2 YYEKEE (reference sequence). V lost 1 base and J 4 bases, leaving 12 bases between the germline ends. CDR3 amino acids: CASSLSRGTYEQYF. The CDR3 DNA reads as TGTGCCAGCAGCTTGTCCAGGGGAACGTACGAGCAGTACTTC.

The chain uses TRBV4-2 and TRBJ2-1; 12 bases match TRBD2. The germline CDR1 and CDR2 sequences are LGHNA and YNFKEQ. The CDR3 is 13 amino acids. V shed 3 bases, J shed 10 bases, and the junction held 1 base outside the gene matches. The CDR3 protein is CASSQGLAGEQFF. The CDR3 nucleotides are TGTGCCAGCAGCCAGGGACTAGCGGGCGAGCAGTTCTTC.

The chain recombines TRBV5-1 with TRBJ1-1; D call uncertain. This CDR3 comprises 13 residues. CDR1 SGHRS and CDR2 YFSETQ come from the germline V gene. The V and J ends lost 4 bases and 3 bases respectively, with 10 bases between them. The CDR3 region is CASSRTEYTEAFF. The CDR3 nucleotides are TGCGCCAGCAGCCGTACAGAATACACTGAAGCTTTCTTT.

The V gene is TRBV27, the J gene TRBJ2-1; 10 bases are shared with TRBD2. Germline CDR1 is MNHEY and CDR2 is SMNVEV (reference sequence). CDR3 length: 15 amino acids. Unmatched junction bases numbered 5, after V lost 5 bases and J lost 4 bases. The CDR3: CASSILAGLYNEQFF. In nucleotides, the CDR3 is TGTGCCAGCAGTATACTAGCGGGACTTTACAATGAGCAGTTCTTC.

This chain joins TRBV7-7 and TRBJ2-2; perhaps TRBD1 as D (5 bases). The CDR3 is made up of 15 amino acids. Germline V gives CDR1 SSHAT, CDR2 FNYEAQ (reference sequence). V lost 1 base and J lost 7, with 13 bases in between. The CDR3 nucleotides are TGTGCCAGCAGCTTAGGAACCGACAGTTTCGGGGAGCTGTTTTTT. As protein: CASSLGTDSFGELFF.

V gene TRBV7-2 combines with J gene TRBJ2-7, with 8 bases matching TRBD2. V dropped 1 base and J dropped 2; count of bases not matched to a gene: 7. The length of the CDR3 is 16 residues. CDR1 is SGHTA, CDR2 FQGNSA, per germline. CDR3 protein: CASSLGGGRPPYEQYF. The CDR3 bases are TGTGCCAGCAGCTTAGGTGGCGGGAGGCCTCCCTACGAGCAGTACTTC.

V is TRBV28 and J is TRBJ2-5; D call uncertain. V lost 1 base to trimming and J lost 3 bases, with 9 bases between them. Germline CDR1 MDHEN, CDR2 SYDVKM. The length of the CDR3 is 14 residues. This CDR3 is CASSLFEREETQYF. DNA for the CDR3: TGTGCCAGCAGTTTATTCGAGCGTGAAGAGACCCAGTACTTC.

The chain uses TRBV29-1 and TRBJ2-1, with 8 bases matching TRBD2. Unmatched junction bases numbered 10, after V lost 0 bases and J lost 0 bases. The CDR3 length is 18 residues. Germline V gives CDR1 SQVTM, CDR2 ANQGSEA. CDR3 nucleotide sequence: TGCAGCGTTGAAGAACGGTCCAGCGGGAGAACCTCCTACAATGAGCAGTTCTTC. Protein: CSVEERSSGRTSYNEQFF.

The sample holds one count of this clone. The chain has TRBV10-3 and TRBJ2-7, with 8 bases matching TRBD1. The germline V gene has CDR1 ENHRY and CDR2 SYGVKD. CDR3 length: 13 residues. The V gene end was trimmed by 7 bases and the J gene end by 4 bases; junction bases not matched to a gene: 6. The CDR3, as DNA: TGTGCCATCAAAGGACAGGGTTGGTACGAGCAGTACTTC. Its protein product is CAIKGQGWYEQYF.

The rearrangement uses TRBV7-9 and TRBJ2-3; TRBD2 agrees at 9 bases. V gave up 8 bases and J gave up 0 bases; unmatched junction bases: 9. The CDR3 is 16 amino acids. CDR1 is SEHNR, CDR2 FQNEAQ, per germline (reference sequence). The CDR3 sequence: CASAIRGRASTDTQYF. CDR3 in DNA: TGTGCCAGCGCAATACGCGGGAGGGCTAGCACAGATACGCAGTATTTT. Together with reference TRBV7-9 and TRBJ2-3, the CDR3 gives the full variable domain: DTGVSQNPRHKITKRGQNVTFRCDPISEHNRLYWYRQTLGQGPEFLTYFQNEAQLEKSRLLSDRFSAERPKGSFSTLEIQRTEQGDSAMYLCASAIRGRASTDTQYFGPGTRLTVL.

The chain joins TRBV28 to TRBJ1-1; D gene unclear. V lost 1 base, J lost 9 bases, and 12 bases lay in between. This CDR3 is built from 13 residues. Germline V gene lookup returns CDR1 MDHEN and CDR2 SYDVKM. The CDR3 region is CASSLSSVQKAFF. DNA of the CDR3: TGTGCCAGCAGTTTATCATCGGTCCAAAAAGCTTTCTTT.

This chain connects TRBV6-4 to TRBJ2-1, with TRBD2 matching 9 bases. Germline values: CDR1 MRHNA, CDR2 SNTAGT. The CDR3 is 15 residues long. Trimming removed 3 bases from V and 6 bases from J; junction bases left unmatched: 6. CDR3 DNA sequence: TGTGCCAGCAGTGAGGTAGCGGGAGCCGGCAATGAGCAGTTCTTC. Translating it yields CASSEVAGAGNEQFF.